The 28 T cell receptor beta chains below come from one sample, sequenced in a study of response to subunit inactivated influenza vaccine listed by TCRdb under 2018. The protocol used for the library was RT-PCR. TCRdb shows the sequencer as Illumina HiSeq 2500. TCRdb handled the public reads itself, with Q25 trimming in fastp and clone calling in MiXCR, and kept productive beta chains. Each record represents a unique CDR3 protein, reported with the most common genes and DNA among its rows. The table for this sample lists about 800,000 distinct CDR3 sequences; approximately 22% of them were counted only once. The ten largest clones take up 10% of the sample. The source material was PBMCs from blood, sampled around 5 days after vaccination. All receptors derive from a man between 45 and 60 years old who received an inactivated influenza vaccine. Donor details come from another sample of the same person, matched by shared clones.

In its sample, this clonotype was seen a few times. This chain uses TRBV10-3 with TRBJ1-1, with D uncertain. Trimming left V 6 bases short and J 1 base short, with 12 bases between. CDR3 size: 14 residues. The germline gives CDR1 ENHRY, CDR2 SYGVKD. The CDR3 region is CAIRETQKNTEAFF. Here the CDR3 DNA reads TGTGCCATCAGGGAGACACAAAAGAACACTGAAGCTTTCTTT.

Only a few counts were recorded for this clonotype. CDR3 sequence: CASSSTTRGTGRDGYTF. DNA of the CDR3: TGTGCCAGCAGCTCCACCACGAGGGGGACAGGGCGGGATGGCTACACCTTC. The chain is built from TRBV9 and TRBJ1-2; 9 nucleotides match TRBD1. Unmatched junction bases numbered 16, after V lost 4 bases and J lost 6 bases. This CDR3 contains 17 residues. Germline V gene data show CDR1 as SGDLS and CDR2 as YYNGEE.

The V gene is TRBV9, the J gene TRBJ2-5; D is tentatively TRBD1 or TRBD2 (6 bases each). Germline assignment: CDR1 SGDLS and CDR2 YYNGEE. There are 15 residues in the CDR3. Trimming pared 3 bases from V and 5 bases from J, leaving 17 bases between. The CDR3 is CASSDPHRGAETQYF. CDR3 in DNA: TGTGCCAGCAGCGACCCACATAGGGGGGCGGAGACCCAGTACTTC.

This clonotype showed up just a few times. This chain links TRBV10-3 with TRBJ2-7, with 13 bases that match TRBD2. The germline V gene has CDR1 ENHRY and CDR2 SYGVKD. The CDR3 contains 14 residues. The junction had 5 bases not matched to a gene; V was cut back by 10 bases and J by 2 bases. CDR3 DNA: TGTGCCACTACCGGACTAGCGGGAGCCTACGAGCAGTACTTC. Protein product: CATTGLAGAYEQYF.

This clonotype turned up a few times. This chain uses TRBV10-3 with TRBJ1-5, with 10 nucleotides matching TRBD1. Germline lookup yields CDR1 ENHRY and CDR2 SYGVKD. This CDR3 has 15 amino acids. J was trimmed by 6 bases and V by 4 bases; bases with no gene match: 6. The CDR3 nucleotides read TGTGCCATCAGTGGTTCGGGACAGGGGATTCAGCCCCAGCATTTT. Translated, it gives CAISGSGQGIQPQHF.

The gene calls are TRBV18 and TRBJ2-3; the D is unclear. The CDR3 is made up of 13 amino acids. With 3 bases removed from V and 5 bases from J, the gap between germline ends came to 9 bases. Germline V gene data show CDR1 as KGHSH and CDR2 as LQKENI. Here the CDR3 reads CASSPYAGDTQYF. The CDR3 DNA follows: TGTGCCAGCTCACCTTACGCTGGAGATACGCAGTATTTT.

V and J are TRBV21-1 and TRBJ2-3. TRBV21-1 is marked as a pseudogene. The CDR3 is 15 amino acids. The CDR3 reads CASSRKRGNTDTQYF. The DNA for the CDR3 is TGTGCCAGCAGCAGGAAGCGGGGGAACACAGATACGCAGTATTTT.

V and J are TRBV4-3 and TRBJ2-7; tentatively, D is TRBD2 (5 bases). The V and J ends lost 4 bases and 7 bases respectively, with 17 bases between them. The CDR3 contains 14 residues. CDR1 is LGHNA and CDR2 is YSLEER in the germline V gene. Written as DNA, the CDR3 is TGCGCCAGCAGCCCCCGGCCGGGCTCGGGGGAGCAGTACTTC. As protein: CASSPRPGSGEQYF.

As to this clonotype: A single base separates this from a much larger clone, so it may be a read error. The CDR3 protein is CASSDSGDTDTQYF. The CDR3 DNA is TGTGCCAGCAGCGATAGCGGGGACACAGATACGCAGTATTTT. The V call is TRBV7-3, the J call TRBJ2-3; 8 nucleotides line up with TRBD2. Germline V gene data show CDR1 as SGHTA and CDR2 as FQGTGA. The V segment lost 5 bases and the J segment 2 bases; nucleotides outside the gene matches: 3. The CDR3 covers 14 residues. Filled out from reference TRBV7-3 and TRBJ2-3, the complete variable domain reads GAGVSQTPSNKVTEKGKYVELRCDPISGHTALYWYRQSLGQGPEFLIYFQGTGAADDSGLPNDRFFAVRPEGSVSTLKIQRTERGDSAVYLCASSDSGDTDTQYFGPGTRLTVL.

This chain connects TRBV28 to TRBJ2-7; 8 bases map to TRBD2. Germline V gives CDR1 MDHEN, CDR2 SYDVKM. Trimming removed 8 bases from V and 0 bases from J; junction bases left unmatched: 18. The CDR3 loop spans 18 amino acids. The CDR3 coding sequence is TGTGCCAGCCATACAGCGTTAAGCGGGGGAATTTACTCCTACGAGCAGTACTTC. Its protein product is CASHTALSGGIYSYEQYF.

This clonotype was seen more than once but under ten times. The rearrangement links TRBV6-1 to TRBJ2-3; 7 bases are shared with TRBD1. The CDR3 is 17 residues long. CDR1 MNHNS and CDR2 SASEGT come from the germline V gene. The J segment lost 2 bases and the V segment lost 2 bases, leaving 10 bases of the junction unmatched. The CDR3: CASSETRGQQLTDTQYF. The CDR3 bases are TGTGCCAGCAGTGAAACGAGGGGACAGCAACTCACAGATACGCAGTATTTT.

The chain couples TRBV3-1 to TRBJ2-6; the D is unclear. Germline V CDR1 and CDR2: LGHDT, YNNKEL (reference sequence). This CDR3 comprises 18 residues. Between the trimmed V and J ends, which lost 6 bases and 1 base, there was a span of 19 bases. CDR3 sequence: CASRSRGSGGSGANVLTF. The CDR3, as DNA: TGTGCCAGCAGATCAAGAGGAAGTGGCGGATCTGGGGCCAACGTCCTGACTTTC.

Only a few counts were recorded for this clonotype. V usage is TRBV6-2 or TRBV6-3 and J usage is TRBJ2-7; TRBD2 might be the D (6 bases). The CDR3 runs 14 residues. The V end lost 2 bases, the J end lost 4 bases, and 12 bases lay between the germline ends. Per germline, CDR1 MNHEY and CDR2 SVGEGT. CDR3 nucleotides: TGTGCCAGCAGTTACCCGCAAGGGAGGTACGAGCAGTACTTC. Protein product: CASSYPQGRYEQYF.

This clonotype was detected a few times. The CDR3 spells CSARDGKTGGYEQYF. The CDR3 DNA sequence: TGCAGTGCTAGAGACGGGAAGACGGGCGGGTACGAGCAGTACTTC. The V call is TRBV20-1, the J call TRBJ2-7; D may be TRBD2 (5 bases). The germline V gene encodes CDR1 DFQATT and CDR2 SNEGSKA (reference sequence). Trimming cost V 0 bases and J 4 bases, with 16 bases left between them. This CDR3 region has 15 residues.

The chain couples TRBV18 to TRBJ2-2; D ambiguous. V gave up 2 bases and J gave up 3 bases, with 13 bases separating them. This CDR3 is 16 amino acids long. From germline, CDR1 is KGHSH and CDR2 LQKENI. The CDR3 reads CASSPMGALHTGELFF. As DNA, the CDR3 is TGTGCCAGCTCACCAATGGGCGCATTACACACCGGGGAGCTGTTTTTT.

This clonotype was seen a few times. V is TRBV25-1 and J is TRBJ2-1; D uncertain. With 0 bases removed from V and 10 bases from J, the gap between germline ends came to 4 bases. Germline lookup yields CDR1 MGHDK and CDR2 SYGVNS. The CDR3 runs to 11 residues. CDR3 sequence (DNA): TGTGCCAGCAGTGAATATATAGAGCAGTTCTTC. It yields the protein CASSEYIEQFF.

This clonotype has only a few counts. The V call is TRBV24-1, the J call TRBJ2-5; 10 bases match TRBD1. CDR3 length: 16 residues. Trimming took 4 bases from V and 1 from J; bases not matched to a gene: 5. Germline V gene lookup returns CDR1 KGHDR and CDR2 SFDVKD. CDR3 residues: CATSDVGQGVQETQYF. The CDR3 region has the DNA TGTGCCACCAGTGACGTTGGACAGGGGGTCCAAGAGACCCAGTACTTC.

The J gene is TRBJ2-1, the V gene TRBV20-1; 9 bases agree with TRBD2. Germline CDR1 is DFQATT and CDR2 is SNEGSKA (reference sequence). With 6 bases clipped from V and 6 bases from J, the junction kept 12 bases outside the gene matches. The CDR3 is 15 residues long. The CDR3 region has the DNA TGCAGTGCCCGAACGGGACTAGCCAATCCCAATGAGCAGTTCTTC. It yields the protein CSARTGLANPNEQFF.

V and J are TRBV6-2 or TRBV6-3 and TRBJ2-2; D uncertain. From germline, CDR1 is MNHEY and CDR2 SVGEGT. V was trimmed by 2 bases and J by 2 bases, leaving 9 bases between them. The CDR3 sequence is 15 residues long. CDR3 DNA: TGTGCCAGCAGTTACGCATTAGGCAACACCGGGGAGCTGTTTTTT. It codes for CASSYALGNTGELFF.

In this sample, this clonotype turned up a few times. The chain carries TRBV5-4 and TRBJ2-6; D could derive from TRBD1 or TRBD2 (5 bases each). V was shortened by 1 base and J by 0 bases, with 14 bases between the two germline ends. Germline values: CDR1 SGHNT, CDR2 YYREEE (reference sequence). This CDR3 is 18 amino acids long. CDR3 region: CASSLKGRRSSGANVLTF. The CDR3 DNA reads as TGTGCCAGCAGCTTGAAGGGACGAAGGAGCTCTGGGGCCAACGTCCTGACTTTC.

This clonotype was found a few times. J is TRBJ1-2 and V is TRBV3-1; TRBD1 matches 8 bases. Trimming took 3 bases from V and 6 from J; bases not matched to a gene: 9. CDR1 is LGHDT and CDR2 is YNNKEL in the germline V gene (reference sequence). CDR3 length equals 15 residues. CDR3 sequence reads: CASSHIRGLLNGYTF. The CDR3 DNA sequence: TGTGCCAGCAGCCATATCAGGGGGCTCTTGAATGGCTACACCTTC.

This clonotype was found a few times. This chain's CDR3 is CASSQDQSTDTQYF. The CDR3 DNA sequence: TGCGCCAGCAGCCAAGACCAAAGCACAGATACGCAGTATTTT. The chain links TRBV4-3 to TRBJ2-3, with unresolved D. The CDR3 runs to 14 residues. Germline CDR1 is LGHNA and CDR2 is YSLEER. Between the trimmed V and J ends, which lost 0 bases and 0 bases, there was a span of 4 bases.

Ten or more counts support this clonotype. The V gene is TRBV29-1, the J gene TRBJ2-7, with D possibly matching TRBD2 (5 bases). CDR1 and CDR2 from the germline V gene are SQVTM and ANQGSEA. With 5 bases removed from V and 1 base from J, the gap between germline ends came to 12 bases. The CDR3 is made up of 13 amino acids. CDR3 sequence reads: CSVSSVSSYEQYF. The CDR3 region has the DNA TGCAGCGTTAGTAGCGTGTCGTCCTACGAGCAGTACTTC.

V usage is TRBV20-1 and J usage is TRBJ2-7, with no clear D. Germline V gene sequence: CDR1 DFQATT, CDR2 SNEGSKA (reference sequence). With 0 bases removed from V and 3 bases from J, the gap between germline ends came to 12 bases. The CDR3 has 14 residues. Written as DNA, the CDR3 is TGCAGTGCTAGAGAGCTCCTGTTCAGCTACGAGCAGTACTTC. Residues: CSARELLFSYEQYF.

The chain links TRBV6-5 to TRBJ2-2, with 9 nucleotides matching TRBD2. Germline trimming cut 4 bases from V and 5 bases from J; bases unmatched to any gene: 5. The CDR3 covers 15 residues. Germline V CDR1 and CDR2: MNHEY, SVGAGI. CDR3 protein: CASSFTSGPTGELFF. In DNA form, the CDR3 reads TGTGCCAGCAGTTTCACTAGCGGGCCTACCGGGGAGCTGTTTTTT.

This clonotype has only a few counts. This chain connects TRBV12-3 or TRBV12-4 to TRBJ2-7, with 8 bases that match TRBD1. J gave up 4 bases and V 1 base, and 6 bases lay outside the gene matches. The CDR3 runs to 15 residues. The CDR3, as DNA: TGTGCCAGCAGTTTAGTCGGACAGGGACGTTACGAGCAGTACTTC. Encoded protein: CASSLVGQGRYEQYF.

The chain has TRBV29-1 and TRBJ2-7; D perhaps matches TRBD2 (6 bases). Germline CDR1 and CDR2: SQVTM and ANQGSEA. The CDR3 has 14 residues. The germline V and J ends were trimmed by 7 bases and 0 bases, with 16 bases remaining between them. The CDR3 DNA is TGCAGCGCCACAAATTTGGGAGGCTCCTACGAGCAGTACTTC. Protein sequence: CSATNLGGSYEQYF.

The chain carries TRBV9 and TRBJ2-2; 8 bases are a match to TRBD1. The V gene's germline CDR1 is SGDLS and CDR2 YYNGEE. The J segment lost 5 bases and the V segment lost 4 bases, leaving 7 bases of the junction unmatched. The CDR3 totals 15 residues. The CDR3 sequence is CASSPRQGLTGELFF. CDR3 nucleotides: TGTGCCAGCAGCCCCAGACAGGGGCTGACCGGGGAGCTGTTTTTT. The entire variable domain, with the rest obtained from reference TRBV9 and TRBJ2-2, is as follows: DSGVTQTPKHLITATGQRVTLRCSPRSGDLSVYWYQQSLDQGLQFLIQYYNGEERAKGNILERFSAQQFPDLHSELNLSSLELGDSALYFCASSPRQGLTGELFFGEGSRLTVL.